The rows below give T cell receptor beta chains drawn from one sample of a study of cytomegalovirus exposure and HLA in healthy donors. The repertoire was sequenced with immunoSEQ multiplex PCR; TCRdb's copy has only in-frame clones and lacks some. The sample has fewer than 75,000 clones; roughly 80% are singletons. What was sequenced was PBMCs. The receptors shown here come from a man younger than 40 in good health and CMV-seronegative. The CDR3 runs from the conserved cysteine through the conserved F or W. The D gene is left open where the match is weak. For some rows the clone size is stated as once, few or many, or as a class when expanded; others skip it.

>TRBD1|TRBV7-9|TRBJ1-2|-
CASRSGGRGNYGYTF
TGTGCCAGCAGATCAGGGGGGCGGGGAAACTATGGCTACACCTTC
>-|TRBV25-1|TRBJ2-7|once
CASSEGGALSYEQYF
TGTGCCAGCAGTGAAGGGGGGGCCCTCTCCTACGAGCAGTACTTC
>TRBD1|TRBV5-4|TRBJ1-2|-
CASSGGTDYGYTF
TGTGCCAGCAGCGGAGGGACAGACTATGGCTACACCTTC
>TRBD1|TRBV6-5|TRBJ1-5|-
CASSWDSAFSNQPQHF
TGTGCCAGCAGTTGGGACAGCGCGTTCAGCAATCAGCCCCAGCATTTT
>-|TRBV18|TRBJ2-1|-
CASSPETRERLNEQFF
TGTGCCAGCTCACCAGAGACGCGGGAACGACTCAATGAGCAGTTCTTC
>-|TRBV21-1|TRBJ1-2|-
CASSTEGCQGYGYTF
TGTGCCAGCAGCACAGAAGGATGTCAGGGCTATGGCTACACCTTC
>TRBD2|TRBV2|TRBJ2-2|-
CASGSSGRLNTGELFF
TGTGCCAGCGGAAGTAGCGGGAGACTAAACACCGGGGAGCTGTTTTTT
>-|TRBV29-1|TRBJ2-2|-
CSALTGGTGELFF
TGCAGCGCCCTGACAGGAGGTACCGGGGAGCTGTTTTTT
>-|TRBV6-4|TRBJ1-1|-
CASSAAGGNTEAFF
TGTGCCAGCAGTGCTGCCGGAGGGAACACTGAAGCTTTCTTT
>TRBD1|TRBV19|TRBJ2-7|-
CASSLLGGRAPSEQYF
TGTGCCAGTAGTTTACTAGGGGGCAGGGCCCCCTCCGAGCAGTACTTC
>TRBD2|TRBV5-4|TRBJ2-3|-
CASSSTSGSTDTQYF
TGTGCCAGCAGCTCGACTAGCGGGAGCACAGATACGCAGTATTTT
>-|TRBV6-5|TRBJ1-6|-
CASRPGNYNSPLHF
TGTGCCAGCAGGCCGGGAAACTATAATTCACCCCTCCACTTT
>-|TRBV30|TRBJ1-3|-
CAWSPFQNTIYF
TGTGCCTGGAGTCCATTCCAAAACACCATATATTTT
>TRBD1|TRBV27|TRBJ2-3|-
CASSFTGTGADTQYF
TGTGCCAGCAGTTTTACTGGGACAGGGGCAGATACGCAGTATTTT
>TRBD1|TRBV6-1|TRBJ2-7|few
CASSEFSGQGFSYEQYF
TGTGCCAGCAGTGAGTTCTCGGGACAGGGTTTCTCCTACGAGCAGTACTTC
>TRBD2|TRBV10-3|TRBJ2-2|once
CAISEVVTSGGAVTGELFF
TGTGCCATCAGTGAGGTAGTGACTAGCGGGGGGGCCGTCACCGGGGAGCTGTTTTTT
>-|TRBV4-3|TRBJ2-1|-
CASSQAVGLASSYNEQFF
TGCGCCAGCAGCCAAGCGGTCGGCCTAGCGAGCTCCTACAATGAGCAGTTCTTC
>TRBD2|TRBV10-2|TRBJ2-1|-
CASSEGTRLSNEQFF
TGCGCCAGCAGTGAGGGGACTAGGTTAAGCAATGAGCAGTTCTTC
>-|TRBV6-5|TRBJ2-2|-
CASILSPGVTGELFF
TGTGCCAGCATATTAAGCCCCGGGGTCACCGGGGAGCTGTTTTTT
>TRBD1|TRBV5-4|TRBJ2-2|few
CASSPAGQGYTGELFF
TGTGCCAGCAGCCCCGCGGGACAGGGATACACCGGGGAGCTGTTTTTT
>TRBD1|TRBV5-6|TRBJ2-7|-
CASSLYSGGTVYEQYF
TGTGCCAGCAGCTTGTATTCAGGGGGTACCGTCTACGAGCAGTACTTC
>-|TRBV5-6|TRBJ2-7|-
CASSLGLGGHGYEQYF
TGTGCCAGCAGCTTGGGCCTTGGGGGACACGGCTACGAGCAGTACTTC
>-|TRBV19|TRBJ1-1|-
CASSSYRNTEAFF
TGTGCCAGTAGTTCTTACAGGAACACTGAAGCTTTCTTT
>-|TRBV9|TRBJ1-2|-
CASSAAQKKGYGYTF
TGTGCCAGCAGCGCCGCACAAAAGAAGGGGTATGGCTACACCTTC
>TRBD1|TRBV6-1|TRBJ2-7|-
CASSSDRADREQYF
TGTGCCAGCAGCTCGGACAGGGCTGACCGCGAGCAGTACTTC
>-|TRBV7-6|TRBJ2-6|-
CASSLMTATSGANVLTF
TGTGCCAGCAGCTTAATGACAGCGACCTCTGGGGCCAACGTCCTGACTTTC
>-|TRBV7-6|TRBJ1-1|-
CASSQQENTEAFF
TGTGCCAGCAGCCAACAGGAGAACACTGAAGCTTTCTTT
>-|TRBV5-8|TRBJ2-3|-
CASSFGRVGTDTQYF
TGTGCCAGCAGCTTCGGCAGGGTGGGCACAGATACGCAGTATTTT
>-|TRBV7-9|TRBJ1-6|-
CASSPGGPPLHF
TGTGCCAGCAGCCCGGGGGGACCGCCCCTCCACTTT
>TRBD1|TRBV5-1|TRBJ2-7|-
CASSLGQGANEQYF
TGCGCCAGCAGCTTGGGACAGGGGGCCAACGAGCAGTACTTC
>TRBD1|TRBV5-5|TRBJ2-7|-
CASSLLPGQGTYEQYF
TGTGCCAGCAGTTTACTTCCGGGACAGGGCACCTACGAGCAGTACTTC
>TRBD1|TRBV7-8|TRBJ1-5|-
CASSLEVRTGGLSHNQPQHF
TGTGCCAGCAGCTTAGAGGTCCGGACAGGGGGCCTATCGCACAATCAGCCCCAGCATTTT
>TRBD1|TRBV5-6|TRBJ2-5|-
CASSLIGTGWETQYF
TGTGCCAGCAGCTTAATCGGGACAGGGTGGGAGACCCAGTACTTC
>TRBD2|TRBV19|TRBJ2-7|-
CASRLAGGYEQYF
TGTGCCAGCAGACTAGCGGGAGGGTACGAGCAGTACTTC
>TRBD1|TRBV29-1|TRBJ2-7|-
CSVERGQGTEQYF
TGCAGCGTCGAGAGGGGACAGGGGACCGAGCAGTACTTC
>-|TRBV7-2|TRBJ1-2|-
CASSPGSQANYGYTF
TGTGCCAGCAGCCCCGGGTCACAAGCTAACTATGGCTACACCTTC
>TRBD2|TRBV7-2|TRBJ2-7|-
CASSLGGPSGRRSEQYF
TGTGCCAGCAGCTTAGGTGGCCCGAGCGGGAGAAGATCCGAGCAGTACTTC
>TRBD1|TRBV5-6|TRBJ1-4|-
CASSLARQGAGKLFF
TGTGCCAGCAGCTTGGCCAGACAGGGGGCCGGAAAACTGTTTTTT
>-|TRBV6-5|TRBJ2-7|-
CASTQTDTYEQYF
TGTGCCAGCACCCAGACAGATACCTACGAGCAGTACTTC
>-|TRBV30|TRBJ2-3|-
CAWSVIGSGTDTQYF
TGTGCCTGGAGTGTAATCGGGAGTGGCACAGATACGCAGTATTTT
>TRBD1|TRBV4-1|TRBJ2-7|-
CASSQEDRQGARQQYF
TGCGCCAGCAGCCAAGAGGACCGACAGGGGGCTCGTCAGCAGTACTTC
>TRBD2|TRBV7-8|TRBJ2-1|-
CASSFPGVAGGPYNEQFF
TGTGCCAGCAGCTTCCCCGGAGTAGCGGGAGGACCCTACAATGAGCAGTTCTTC